Reported below is one T cell receptor (beta chain). This entry is derived from a study of cytomegalovirus exposure and HLA in healthy donors. PCR involved 60 Vbeta and 13 Jbeta primers. The assay was immunoSEQ multiplex PCR, and TCRdb's table has in-frame clones only and misses some. The listing contains approximately 140,000 clones. This CDR3 region has 16 residues. CDR1 SGHTA and CDR2 FQGNSA come from the germline V gene. With 1 base removed from V and 2 bases from J, the gap between germline ends came to 13 bases. The sequencing sample was made of PBMCs. The TCR comes from a man aged 35 to 55 in good health and CMV-seronegative. This sequence joins TRBV7-2 and TRBJ2-3; D is uncertain. The CDR3 nucleotides are TGTGCCAGCAGCTTAGGATCCAGGATCCCCACAGATACGCAGTATTTT. Amino acid sequence: CASSLGSRIPTDTQYF.